Presented here are 4 T cell receptor beta chains from one specimen sequenced in a study of T cell clonotyping in hematopoietic cell transplantation. Only in-frame clones appear in the TCRdb table, and some are missing; sequencing was by immunoSEQ multiplex PCR. The data contain over 850 clones, around three fifths of them singletons. The sequencing here drew on peripheral blood mononuclear cells, taken 30 days after allogeneic stem cell transplant. Receptor source: a male patient in his sixties who had an allogeneic stem cell transplant, so the T cells may come from the graft donor. Some clones in this sample may be carry-over from other donors' samples.

This clone is termed hyperexpanded (1% or more). The V gene is TRBV29-1, the J gene TRBJ2-5; TRBD2 matches at 11 bases. The CDR3 length is 17 residues. V lost 1 base to trimming and J lost 5 bases; unmatched junction nucleotides: 12. Germline-derived CDR1 and CDR2 are SQVTM and ANQGSEA. In DNA, the CDR3 is TGCAGCGTTGAAGGGCTAGCGGGGGGCCGGGGTTATGAGACCCAGTACTTC. Its translation is CSVEGLAGGRGYETQYF.

This clone was observed a few times. The rearrangement joins TRBV4-3 to TRBJ2-7; no clear D. This CDR3 is 16 amino acids long. Germline values: CDR1 LGHNA, CDR2 YSLEER. The ends were cut back, 0 bases at V and 3 bases at J, with 15 bases in the middle. In DNA form, the CDR3 reads TGCGCCAGCAGCCAAGACGCCGGCGCTACCCGCTACGAGCAGTACTTC. Translating it yields CASSQDAGATRYEQYF.

This clone was counted a few times. The chain carries TRBV5-1 and TRBJ1-2; D gene uncertain. Trimming took 0 bases from V and 2 from J, leaving 5 bases between them. CDR3 size: 13 residues. Looked up from germline, CDR1 is SGHRS and CDR2 is YFSETQ. Here the CDR3 reads CASSLEWNYGYTF. The CDR3 coding sequence is TGCGCCAGCAGCTTGGAGTGGAACTATGGCTACACCTTC.

The genes are TRBV27 and TRBJ2-1; 15 nucleotides align to TRBD2. Germline-derived CDR1 and CDR2 are MNHEY and SMNVEV (reference sequence). With 4 bases clipped from V and 4 bases from J, the junction kept 5 bases outside the gene matches. The CDR3 sequence is 17 residues long. The CDR3 DNA is TGTGCCAGCAGTTCGGGACTAGCGGGGGGAATATACAATGAGCAGTTCTTC. It translates to CASSSGLAGGIYNEQFF.